This record concerns one T cell receptor beta chain sequence. This clonotype was counted many times. Its antigen has not been determined. The record has no base qualities; no much larger clone is one base away. These data belong to a study of tumor-infiltrating lymphocytes in primary liver carcinoma (dated by TCRdb to 2016 to 2017). For context, the study as a whole: Between November 2015 and March 2016, about five patients in China with histopathologically diagnosed primary liver carcinoma had surgical resection. Each sample produced roughly 3.5 to 8 million productive TCRbeta reads, and read depth showed no significant difference between tissue types. A total of roughly 35 specimens from 5 patients went through TCRbeta repertoire sequencing, namely 25 tumor regions, 5 adjacent noncancerous liver tissues and 5 peripheral blood samples. Repertoires from technical replicates were highly reproducible, with mean shared-clone rates roughly 0.87 and correlation coefficients above 0.98. Across five regions of each liver tumor, along with adjacent normal tissue and blood, the study brought together TCRbeta repertoire sequencing, expression microarrays and whole-exome sequencing. Hepatocellular carcinoma (four) or combined HCC and intrahepatic cholangiocarcinoma (one) was present in the five patients, who were three men and two women aged 30 to 69 years. The tumors of the five patients were staged as T1-T3 N0M0, with maximum diameters ranging from 4.2 to 10 cm.

TRIzol reagent was used to extract blood RNA from unsorted whole blood, while the DNeasy Blood & Tissue kit provided the germline DNA. Patients had chronic HBV infection and were treatment-naive at sampling. About 3.6 milliliters of peripheral blood were collected into K2EDTA tubes before surgery. General study outcomes and caveats: Only the TCR beta chain was sequenced, which likely underestimates true repertoire diversity because unpaired alpha chains were not captured. The study included only four to six patients, and the authors note findings should be validated in a larger study. Compared with blood, tumors had a significantly larger share of the repertoire taken up by the top 250 clones (p = 0.039). Repertoire overlap was found to be higher between tumor regions (mean about 36%) than between tumor-adjacent (around 17%) or tumor-blood (about 14%) pairs, consistent with antigen-driven expansion. Because the samples were bulk and unsorted, CD4+ and CD8+ T cell repertoires could not be compared.

TCRbeta-specific cDNA was reverse-transcribed from about 500 ng total RNA using a constant-region primer and ProtoScript II reverse transcriptase. Construction of the TCRbeta libraries relied on three nested rounds of multiplex PCR, following a slightly modified ARM-PCR procedure. Each of the first two PCR rounds ran for about 10 cycles and used multiplex TRBV1-TRBV30 forward primers together with a Cbeta reverse primer. Sample barcodes and Illumina adapters were attached in a final 25-cycle PCR using Deep VentR polymerase. Before sequencing, amplicons between 200 and 500 bp were purified from gel using a QIAquick gel extraction kit. An Illumina HiSeq 2500 was used to sequence the TCRbeta amplicons, generating 250-bp paired-end reads. The paper's processing steps were these. Reads were quality-trimmed with Trimmomatic v0.33, and paired reads were merged with FLASH v1.2.11 to recover full CDR3 sequences. V, D and J germline segments were assigned to the rearranged TCRbeta sequences by MiGEC v1.2.1b. VDJtools v1.0.0 computed clonotype statistics and Shannon-Wiener diversity indices. Except for diversity analysis, only each sample's 250 most abundant clonotypes were used in subsequent analyses to reduce sampling bias. The raw public reads went through TCRdb reprocessing: fastp at Q25, MiXCR clone calling, in-frame beta chains kept. Each CDR3 protein gets just one entry, which takes the most common genes and DNA from the rows behind it. None of the V and J calls come from the authors' own analysis; TCRdb made them. This sample is represented by approximately 300,000 distinct CDR3 sequences; 65% of them were singletons. The top ten clones comprise around 9.5% of the sample.

CDR3 length: 13 amino acids, cysteine to phenylalanine. Of all the DNA, just the CDR3 is kept, 39 bases in frame from base 1. The V and J ends are trimmed by 7 bases and 1 base, leaving 10 bases between them. Taken from the germline V gene, the CDR1 and CDR2 loops are ENHRY and SYGVKD. The TCR sequence derives from a man between 35 and 55 years old with primary liver carcinoma and hepatitis B virus infection. The V gene is TRBV10-3 and the J gene is TRBJ1-1; TRBD1 might be the D gene, on 6 matching bases. Sequenced material: peripheral blood. The CDR3 sequence is CAINQGPNTEAFF. In nucleotides, the sequence is TGTGCCATCAACCAGGGGCCGAACACTGAAGCTTTCTTT.